These 21 T cell receptor beta chains came from one sample sequenced in a study of T cell repertoires in cytomegalovirus infection. TCRdb reprocessed the reads via MiXCR and lists one record per CDR3 protein. This sample carries 900,000 to 950,000 distinct CDR3 sequences, roughly 31% of them seen once, and the ten largest clones take over 10%. These receptors are not linked to any known antigen. The specimen comprised cultured CD8+ T cells from PBMCs, sampled from culture after CMV antigen stimulation. Receptors were obtained from a human donor in good health (CMV status not recorded). Some clones in this sample may be carry-over from other donors' samples.

This clonotype was recorded a few times. The V and J genes are TRBV7-6 and TRBJ1-6; 9 bases fit TRBD1. Germline V lookup: CDR1 SGHVS, CDR2 FNYEAQ. The CDR3 sequence is 15 residues long. Trimming cost V 8 bases and J 7 bases; bases outside gene matches: 9. DNA for the CDR3: TGTGCCAGCGCTACAGGGGGCCTTGTGAATTCACCCCTCCACTTT. Its protein is CASATGGLVNSPLHF. Drawing the rest from reference TRBV7-6 and TRBJ1-6, the complete variable domain is GAGVSQSPRYKVTKRGQDVALRCDPISGHVSLYWYRQALGQGPEFLTYFNYEAQQDKSGLPNDRFSAERPEGSISTLTIQRTEQRDSAMYRCASATGGLVNSPLHFGNGTRLTVT.

This rearrangement joins TRBV20-1 to TRBJ1-1, with 8 bases matching TRBD1. The germline gives CDR1 DFQATT, CDR2 SNEGSKA (reference sequence). This CDR3 has 16 residues. Trimming took 3 bases from V and 0 from J; bases not matched to a gene: 9. The CDR3 loop is CSASPWGQALNTEAFF. The CDR3, as DNA: TGCAGTGCTAGTCCTTGGGGACAGGCTTTGAACACTGAAGCTTTCTTT.

This CDR3 is CASSLPAEETQYF. DNA of the CDR3: TGTGCCAGCAGCTTACCGGCGGAAGAGACCCAGTACTTC. The rearrangement links TRBV7-9 to TRBJ2-5; D is unresolved. In germline, CDR1 is SEHNR, CDR2 FQNEAQ (reference sequence). The V gene lost 2 bases and the J gene lost 3 bases, with 7 bases spanning the gap. CDR3 length equals 13 residues.

Of note for this clonotype: This is likely an artifact of a read error, given a far larger clone one base away. The rearrangement links TRBV7-8 to TRBJ1-5; D is ambiguous. Germline-derived CDR1 and CDR2 are SGHVS and FQNEAQ. The CDR3 is made up of 12 amino acids. The CDR3 bases are TGTGCCAGCAACTTAGCGGGACAGCCCCAGCATTTT. Protein: CASNLAGQPQHF.

This clonotype was observed a few times. V usage is TRBV12-3 or TRBV12-4 and J usage is TRBJ1-1; maybe TRBD1 (5 bases). The CDR3 runs 15 residues. Trimming took off 5 bases at V and 5 bases at J, with 18 bases between the two ends. CDR3 bases: TGTGCCAGCAGTCCAACCAAACGGGGGGGTACTGAAGCTTTCTTT. It translates to CASSPTKRGGTEAFF.

The count of this clonotype is one. CDR3 region: CASSPLAMNEQFF. The CDR3, as DNA: TGTGCCAGCAGTCCACTAGCGATGAATGAGCAGTTCTTC. The rearrangement links TRBV27 to TRBJ2-1, with 7 bases matching TRBD2. The V gene's germline CDR1 is MNHEY and CDR2 SMNVEV (reference sequence). The V segment lost 5 bases and the J segment 7 bases; nucleotides outside the gene matches: 5. The CDR3 has 13 residues.

The CDR3, as DNA: TGCGCCAGCAGCCAAGATCCTGGGACTAGCGGCACCGGGGAGCTGTTTTTT. Translated, it gives CASSQDPGTSGTGELFF. The chain uses TRBV4-3 and TRBJ2-2; TRBD2 aligns across 11 bases. Germline CDR1 and CDR2: LGHNA and YSLEER. The V gene end was trimmed by 0 bases and the J gene end by 4 bases; junction bases not matched to a gene: 4. This CDR3 comprises 17 residues.

In its sample, this clonotype was seen many times. The CDR3: CASSLGQGPYNEQFF. CDR3 coding DNA: TGTGCCAGCAGCTTGGGACAGGGGCCTTACAATGAGCAGTTCTTC. The V call is TRBV7-3, the J call TRBJ2-1; TRBD1 aligns across 10 bases. From germline, CDR1 is SGHTA and CDR2 FQGTGA. Unmatched junction bases numbered 3, after V lost 3 bases and J lost 4 bases. The CDR3 is made up of 15 amino acids.

This clonotype was found a few times. The V gene is TRBV6-2 or TRBV6-3, the J gene TRBJ1-2, with a weak D call TRBD1 (6 bases). The CDR3 spans 13 residues. Per germline, CDR1 MNHEY and CDR2 SVGEGT. Trimming removed 10 bases from V and 5 bases from J, with 17 bases in between. CDR3 in DNA: TGTGCCACCTCCCAGGGGCGGGGGTATGGCTACACCTTC. It codes for CATSQGRGYGYTF.

This clonotype was counted a few times. This chain uses TRBV4-1 with TRBJ1-1; D gene uncertain. The V end was cut by 2 bases, the J end by 0 bases, with 10 bases between. Germline V gene sequence: CDR1 MGHRA, CDR2 YSYEKL. There are 15 residues in the CDR3. CDR3 protein: CASSQFIDLNTEAFF. The CDR3 nucleotides read TGCGCCAGCAGCCAATTTATCGATCTGAACACTGAAGCTTTCTTT.

The gene calls are TRBV15 and TRBJ1-1; maybe TRBD1 (5 bases). The length of the CDR3 is 17 residues. Germline V gene sequence: CDR1 LNHNV, CDR2 YYDKDF (reference sequence). The V gene lost 0 bases and the J gene lost 2 bases, with 16 bases spanning the gap. The CDR3 protein is CATSRDWSGRRNTEAFF. The CDR3 bases are TGTGCCACCAGCAGAGATTGGTCGGGACGACGAAACACTGAAGCTTTCTTT.

The V and J genes are TRBV7-2 and TRBJ1-1, with 7 bases identical to TRBD1. The V gene's germline CDR1 is SGHTA and CDR2 FQGNSA. V lost 0 bases and J lost 1; bases outside the gene matches: 5. The CDR3 is 16 residues long. The CDR3 spells CASSLALGQTNTEAFF. For the CDR3, the DNA is TGTGCCAGCAGCTTAGCCCTGGGACAGACGAACACTGAAGCTTTCTTT.

The table lists this clonotype with many counts. The rearrangement links TRBV4-1 to TRBJ1-4; 9 bases are a match to TRBD1. This CDR3 has 16 amino acids. CDR1 is MGHRA, CDR2 YSYEKL, per germline. Trimming took 7 bases from V and 7 from J; bases not matched to a gene: 13. The CDR3 loop reads CASTPGPGQGSEKLFF. In DNA form, the CDR3 reads TGCGCCAGCACCCCCGGTCCGGGACAGGGAAGTGAAAAACTGTTTTTT.

The gene calls are TRBV4-1 and TRBJ1-1; 8 positions match TRBD1. This CDR3 has 14 residues. Germline V gene data show CDR1 as MGHRA and CDR2 as YSYEKL. V lost 3 bases to trimming and J lost 5 bases; unmatched junction nucleotides: 5. CDR3 residues: CASSHLQGGTEAFF. The CDR3 nucleotides are TGCGCCAGCAGCCATTTACAGGGGGGGACTGAAGCTTTCTTT.

This clonotype was counted only a few times. V gene TRBV27 combines with J gene TRBJ2-1; the D call may be TRBD1 or TRBD2 (5 bases each). The germline V and J ends were trimmed by 3 bases and 7 bases, with 16 bases remaining between them. The CDR3 is 15 residues long. The germline V gene encodes CDR1 MNHEY and CDR2 SMNVEV (reference sequence). CDR3 loop: CASSFLTRGGNEQFF. The DNA for the CDR3 is TGTGCCAGCAGTTTCCTAACTAGGGGTGGTAATGAGCAGTTCTTC.

The chain recombines TRBV11-2 with TRBJ2-1; D possibly corresponds to TRBD2 (6 bases). The germline V gene encodes CDR1 SGHAT and CDR2 FQNNGV. CDR3 size: 17 residues. Trimming left V 6 bases short and J 3 bases short, with 21 bases between. Here the CDR3 reads CASRPTGAGPFYNEQFF. CDR3 DNA: TGTGCCAGCAGACCCACCGGGGCGGGACCCTTCTACAATGAGCAGTTCTTC.

The rearrangement links TRBV19 to TRBJ1-4; D is ambiguous. V shed 5 bases and J shed 0 bases, with 16 bases lying between them. Germline CDR1 is LNHDA and CDR2 is SQIVND (reference sequence). There are 17 residues in the CDR3. CDR3 coding DNA: TGTGCCAGTAGTCACCCCCTCCTTAGATCAACTAATGAAAAACTGTTTTTT. This codes for CASSHPLLRSTNEKLFF.

This clonotype came up a few times. The chain recombines TRBV27 with TRBJ2-1; the D gene is possibly TRBD2 (5 bases). The V gene's germline CDR1 is MNHEY and CDR2 SMNVEV (reference sequence). V lost 6 bases and J 8 bases, leaving 20 bases between the germline ends. The CDR3 sequence is 15 residues long. The CDR3 DNA sequence: TGTGCCAGCAGCGGAAGGCGGGCTTTGCTGGATGAGCAGTTCTTC. It specifies CASSGRRALLDEQFF.

This clonotype was seen ten or more times. The rearrangement uses TRBV7-8 and TRBJ2-1; D not resolved. With 7 bases removed from V and 3 bases from J, the gap between germline ends came to 10 bases. Germline V gene lookup returns CDR1 SGHVS and CDR2 FQNEAQ. The CDR3 spans 13 residues. CDR3 nucleotides: TGTGCCAGCACCTTTGTGGACTACAATGAGCAGTTCTTC. This translates into CASTFVDYNEQFF.

The chain recombines TRBV27 with TRBJ2-2; no reliable D call. This CDR3 region has 17 residues. CDR1 MNHEY and CDR2 SMNVEV come from the germline V gene (reference sequence). V was shortened by 5 bases and J by 1 base, with 17 bases between the two germline ends. The CDR3 sequence is CASSPSLLQVNTGELFF. CDR3 sequence (DNA): TGTGCCAGCAGTCCCTCCCTCCTCCAAGTGAACACCGGGGAGCTGTTTTTT.

About this clonotype: As the CDR3 is not closed by the conserved phenylalanine or tryptophan, this likely results from a read error. The DNA is left out, because the CDR3 cannot be placed on it with certainty; the CDR3 is given as TCRdb lists it. The genes are TRBV7-6 and TRBJ2-3; TRBD1 is taken as the D call from the table, unchecked against the DNA. The germline V gene encodes CDR1 SGHVS and CDR2 FNYEAQ. Ends included, the CDR3 has 14 residues. The CDR3 spells CASSVAGGAQIRSI.